The 21 T cell receptor beta chains below were found in one sample sequenced in a study of memory CD4+ T cells and cytomegalovirus serostatus. The sort gate was single viable CD3+CD4+CD8-CD45RO+ cells for memory CD4+ T cells. This table comes from immunoSEQ multiplex PCR, and its TCRdb copy is limited to in-frame clones, with some not included. Of 45,000 to 55,000 clones in the sample, just over 75% were seen once. The sequenced sample consisted of memory CD4+ T cells from blood. These TCRs come from an adult in good health and CMV-seronegative.

The chain couples TRBV28 to TRBJ1-4; D ambiguous. V was clipped by 8 bases and J by 4 bases, with 11 bases between them. The length of the CDR3 is 13 residues. Germline CDR1 is MDHEN and CDR2 is SYDVKM. This chain's CDR3 is CASSRTLNEKLFF. The CDR3 coding sequence is TGTGCCAGCTCACGCACACTTAATGAAAAACTGTTTTTT.

This chain joins TRBV5-1 and TRBJ1-2, with unresolved D. V lost 2 bases, J lost 8 bases, and 22 bases lay in between. The CDR3 length is 16 residues. Germline values: CDR1 SGHRS, CDR2 YFSETQ. The CDR3 region is CASSFAPGLDGHGYTF. The CDR3 region has the DNA TGCGCCAGCAGCTTTGCGCCAGGCCTCGATGGTCACGGCTACACCTTC. The variable domain in full, with the rest retrieved from reference TRBV5-1 and TRBJ1-2, is KAGVTQTPRYLIKTRGQQVTLSCSPISGHRSVSWYQQTPGQGLQFLFEYFSETQRNKGNFPGRFSGRQFSNSRSEMNVSTLELGDSALYLCASSFAPGLDGHGYTFGSGTRLTVV.

J is TRBJ2-3 and V is TRBV5-6; 9 bases fit TRBD1. The length of the CDR3 is 16 residues. J lost 5 bases, V lost 2 bases, and 9 bases had no gene match. Germline assignment: CDR1 SGHDT and CDR2 YYEEEE. In DNA, the CDR3 is TGTGCCAGCAGCTTATCGGGACAGGGAACTGAAGATACGCAGTATTTT. Translation gives CASSLSGQGTEDTQYF.

The chain carries TRBV29-1 and TRBJ2-1; 9 nucleotides match TRBD2. Per the germline V gene, CDR1 is SQVTM and CDR2 is ANQGSEA. Trimming took 5 bases from V and 6 from J; bases not matched to a gene: 17. The CDR3 length is 17 residues. The CDR3 DNA reads TGCAGCGTTCCCCCCGCGCTTAGCGGGAGATCAAGCAATGAGCAGTTCTTC. Translation gives CSVPPALSGRSSNEQFF.

The chain is built from TRBV5-1 and TRBJ2-2; 11 positions match TRBD1. V lost 0 bases, J lost 12 bases, and 7 bases stayed unmatched. Germline loops: CDR1 SGHRS, CDR2 YFSETQ. This CDR3 spans 15 amino acids. In nucleotides, the CDR3 is TGCGCCAGCAGCTTGGCCGGACAGGGGGCGAAGCAGCTGTTTTTT. It codes for CASSLAGQGAKQLFF.

The CDR3 reads CASGPSGTDTQYF. The CDR3 nucleotides read TGTGCTAGTGGGCCCTCGGGCACAGATACGCAGTATTTT. The rearrangement links TRBV12-5 to TRBJ2-3; no clear D gene. There are 13 residues in the CDR3. The ends were cut back, 6 bases at V and 1 base at J, with 8 bases in the middle. Germline CDR1 and CDR2: LGHNT and FRNRAP.

This clone was observed a handful of times. This CDR3 reads CASSQDRGRNEKLFF. The CDR3 region has the DNA TGCGCCAGCAGCCAAGATAGGGGCCGAAATGAAAAACTGTTTTTT. V gene TRBV4-1 combines with J gene TRBJ1-4; D perhaps matches TRBD1 (5 bases). V was cut by 0 bases and J by 5 bases, with 10 bases left in between. The germline V gene has CDR1 MGHRA and CDR2 YSYEKL. This CDR3 region has 15 residues.

This chain uses TRBV7-2 with TRBJ2-7; TRBD1 matches 7 bases. The CDR3 is 14 amino acids. Germline CDR1 is SGHTA and CDR2 is FQGNSA. The V segment lost 5 bases and the J segment 2 bases; nucleotides outside the gene matches: 6. The CDR3 here is CASSLDRAAYEQYF. The CDR3 DNA follows: TGTGCCAGCAGCCTCGACAGGGCGGCCTACGAGCAGTACTTC.

The rearrangement links TRBV27 to TRBJ1-5; tentatively, D is TRBD1 (5 bases). V was clipped by 3 bases and J by 3 bases, with 9 bases between them. This CDR3 has 14 amino acids. Germline CDR1 MNHEY, CDR2 SMNVEV (reference sequence). The CDR3 protein is CASSFWGNNQPQHF. In nucleotides, the CDR3 is TGTGCCAGCAGTTTTTGGGGGAACAATCAGCCCCAGCATTTT.

V usage is TRBV5-8 and J usage is TRBJ1-1; D gene unclear. The V gene's germline CDR1 is SGHTS and CDR2 YDEGEE. This CDR3 comprises 14 residues. V shed 4 bases and J shed 1 base, with 11 bases lying between them. The CDR3 nucleotides read TGTGCCAGCAGCCCCTGGACCGCGAACACTGAAGCTTTCTTT. Amino acid sequence: CASSPWTANTEAFF.

The rearrangement uses TRBV10-3 and TRBJ2-1, with 11 bases lining up with TRBD2. V was pared by 2 bases and J by 6 bases, with 3 bases of the junction left unmatched. Germline V gene data show CDR1 as ENHRY and CDR2 as SYGVKD. The CDR3 contains 15 residues. CDR3 protein: CAISEPTSGSNEQFF. The CDR3 DNA reads as TGTGCCATCAGTGAGCCAACTAGCGGGAGCAATGAGCAGTTCTTC.

This clone was observed a few times. J is TRBJ1-1 and V is TRBV28; perhaps TRBD1 as D (5 bases). Trimming took off 8 bases at V and 4 bases at J, with 17 bases between the two ends. This CDR3 has 14 residues. The germline gives CDR1 MDHEN, CDR2 SYDVKM. The CDR3 protein is CASLLSGGGTEAFF. The CDR3 DNA is TGTGCCAGCCTTCTCTCCGGGGGGGGCACTGAAGCTTTCTTT.

The chain links TRBV6-5 to TRBJ2-2; D is ambiguous. Germline values: CDR1 MNHEY, CDR2 SVGAGI. V shed 5 bases and J shed 1 base, with 5 bases lying between them. The CDR3 loop spans 13 amino acids. For the CDR3, the DNA is TGTGCCAGCAGTGACGGGAACACCGGGGAGCTGTTTTTT. It translates to CASSDGNTGELFF.

The chain employs TRBV2 and TRBJ1-1; no firm D call. This CDR3 contains 14 residues. Germline lookup yields CDR1 SNHLY and CDR2 FYNNEI. V was trimmed by 6 bases and J by 6 bases, leaving 17 bases between them. CDR3 sequence reads: CASRDDRRSAEAFF. In DNA, the CDR3 is TGTGCCAGCAGAGACGACCGCCGGTCAGCTGAAGCTTTCTTT.

V gene TRBV7-2 combines with J gene TRBJ1-1; TRBD1 might be the D (6 bases). V lost 5 bases to trimming and J lost 2 bases, with 15 bases between them. This CDR3 spans 15 amino acids. CDR1 and CDR2 (germline): SGHTA, FQGNSA. Here the CDR3 reads CASSHLLQGNTEAFF. The CDR3 region has the DNA TGTGCCAGCAGCCACTTATTACAGGGTAACACTGAAGCTTTCTTT. The entire variable domain, with the rest obtained from reference TRBV7-2 and TRBJ1-1, is as follows: GAGVSQSPSNKVTEKGKDVELRCDPISGHTALYWYRQSLGQGLEFLIYFQGNSAPDKSGLPSDRFSAERTGGSVSTLTIQRTQQEDSAVYLCASSHLLQGNTEAFFGQGTRLTVV.

The chain is built from TRBV10-3 and TRBJ2-1; 9 bases align to TRBD2. The CDR3 sequence is 17 residues long. With 11 bases clipped from V and 2 bases from J, the junction kept 16 bases outside the gene matches. Germline V lookup: CDR1 ENHRY, CDR2 SYGVKD. In DNA form, the CDR3 reads TGTGCCTCTCGTGGTACTAGCGGGTTTCTGACCTACAATGAGCAGTTCTTC. The encoded protein is CASRGTSGFLTYNEQFF.

The rearrangement links TRBV14 to TRBJ1-2; D not certain. The V gene lost 1 base and the J gene lost 3 bases, with 15 bases spanning the gap. The CDR3 consists of 16 residues. Germline loops: CDR1 SGHDN, CDR2 FVKESK. The CDR3 is CASSQVEGRAHYGYTF. As DNA, the CDR3 is TGTGCCAGCAGCCAAGTGGAGGGAAGGGCTCACTATGGCTACACCTTC.

The chain couples TRBV18 to TRBJ2-6, with 10 bases fitting TRBD1. With 3 bases clipped from V and 2 bases from J, the junction kept 10 bases outside the gene matches. The CDR3 totals 19 residues. Germline CDR1 reads KGHSH; CDR2 reads LQKENI. CDR3 region: CASSPLGQGLSAGANVLTF. The CDR3 DNA sequence: TGTGCCAGCTCACCCTTGGGACAGGGGTTGTCTGCTGGGGCCAACGTCCTGACTTTC.

In DNA form, the CDR3 reads TGTGCCCGTAACGGGGGAAACACAGATACGCAGTATTTT. Protein sequence: CARNGGNTDTQYF. This rearrangement joins TRBV30 to TRBJ2-3; D possibly corresponds to TRBD2 (6 bases). CDR3 size: 13 residues. Germline CDR1 GTSNPN, CDR2 SVGIG (reference sequence). With 8 bases removed from V and 2 bases from J, the gap between germline ends came to 14 bases.

The chain recombines TRBV27 with TRBJ1-1; D not resolved. V lost 6 bases to trimming and J lost 5 bases, with 19 bases between them. The CDR3 is 15 amino acids. The V gene's germline CDR1 is MNHEY and CDR2 SMNVEV (reference sequence). In DNA form, the CDR3 reads TGTGCCAGCAGCGGGAGGGCGACGGCAACAACTGAAGCTTTCTTT. It encodes CASSGRATATTEAFF.

The chain couples TRBV6-1 to TRBJ2-7; TRBD1 agrees at 10 bases. This CDR3 spans 14 amino acids. From germline, CDR1 is MNHNS and CDR2 SASEGT. The trim removed 1 base at V and 3 bases at J, leaving 0 bases unmatched. The CDR3 DNA reads TGTGCCAGCAGTGAAGGGACAGGGGGCTACGAGCAGTACTTC. Protein product: CASSEGTGGYEQYF.